The 8 T cell receptor beta chains below come from one sample, sequenced in a study of blood T cell repertoires in COVID-19. TCRdb's table, derived via immunoSEQ multiplex PCR, lists solely in-frame clones and lacks some. Of about 230,000 clones listed, 88% are singletons. The sample taken for sequencing was peripheral blood. The receptors were gathered from a woman aged 55-75 years with acute or convalescent COVID-19.

The chain couples TRBV15 to TRBJ1-5; tentatively, D is TRBD1 (5 bases). From germline, CDR1 is LNHNV and CDR2 YYDKDF (reference sequence). Between the trimmed V and J ends, which lost 0 bases and 4 bases, there was a span of 7 bases. This CDR3 is built from 14 residues. In nucleotides, the CDR3 is TGTGCCACCAGCAGAGATGGGGCTAATCAGCCCCAGCATTTT. It encodes CATSRDGANQPQHF. Together with reference TRBV15 and TRBJ1-5, the CDR3 gives the full variable domain: DAMVIQNPRYQVTQFGKPVTLSCSQTLNHNVMYWYQQKSSQAPKLLFHYYDKDFNNEADTPDNFQSRRPNTSFCFLDIRSPGLGDTAMYLCATSRDGANQPQHFGDGTRLSIL.

The V call is TRBV7-2, the J call TRBJ2-6, with D maybe TRBD2 (6 bases). CDR1 and CDR2 (germline): SGHTA, FQGNSA. CDR3 length: 16 residues. V lost 5 bases and J lost 0, with 11 bases in between. The DNA of the CDR3 is TGTGCCAGCAGCCCGCGACTAGACTCTGGGGCCAACGTCCTGACTTTC. It is translated as CASSPRLDSGANVLTF.

The rearrangement joins TRBV6-5 to TRBJ2-7; 11 nucleotides match TRBD1. This CDR3 comprises 14 residues. Germline CDR1 is MNHEY and CDR2 is SVGAGI. V dropped 7 bases and J dropped 6; count of bases not matched to a gene: 8. CDR3 protein: CASTSDRGLSEQYF. The CDR3 region has the DNA TGTGCCAGCACTTCGGACAGGGGGCTCTCCGAGCAGTACTTC.

The chain recombines TRBV24-1 with TRBJ2-5; TRBD2 aligns across 10 bases. From germline, CDR1 is KGHDR and CDR2 SFDVKD. J was trimmed by 4 bases and V by 7 bases; bases with no gene match: 5. This CDR3 has 14 residues. This CDR3 is CATSLAGVSETQYF. The CDR3 DNA reads as TGTGCCACCAGCCTAGCGGGAGTGTCAGAGACCCAGTACTTC.

This clone appeared once. The chain is built from TRBV7-3 and TRBJ1-2; TRBD1 matches at 8 bases. With 0 bases clipped from V and 4 bases from J, the junction kept 1 base outside the gene matches. CDR3 length: 14 residues. Germline CDR1 is SGHTA and CDR2 is FQGTGA. CDR3 residues: CASSLTGQGYGYTF. CDR3 DNA sequence: TGTGCCAGCAGCTTAACAGGACAGGGCTATGGCTACACCTTC.

This sequence joins TRBV7-2 and TRBJ2-7; 10 bases are shared with TRBD1. Germline V gene data show CDR1 as SGHTA and CDR2 as FQGNSA. The CDR3 length is 17 residues. V shed 1 base and J 0 bases; nucleotides not matched to a gene: 6. The CDR3 sequence is CASSLGPGQGTSYEQYF. Written as DNA, the CDR3 is TGTGCCAGCAGCTTAGGCCCGGGACAGGGGACCTCCTACGAGCAGTACTTC.

The CDR3, as DNA: TGCGCCAGCAGCTTGGCGGGAGATAGAGATACGCAGTATTTT. This encodes CASSLAGDRDTQYF. V gene TRBV5-1 combines with J gene TRBJ2-3; maybe TRBD2 (6 bases). Germline CDR1 and CDR2: SGHRS and YFSETQ. Trimming took off 0 bases at V and 5 bases at J, with 10 bases between the two ends. CDR3 length: 14 residues.

The rearrangement uses TRBV15 and TRBJ1-2, with D hard to call. Trimming took off 0 bases at V and 7 bases at J, with 9 bases between the two ends. The germline V gene encodes CDR1 LNHNV and CDR2 YYDKDF (reference sequence). The CDR3 sequence is 13 residues long. CDR3 loop: CATSRDATGGYTF. The CDR3 DNA is TGTGCCACCAGCAGAGATGCAACGGGTGGCTACACCTTC.